This is a list of T cell receptor beta chains from one sample in a study of PD-1 blockade in classical Hodgkin lymphoma. Method: immunoSEQ multiplex PCR; TCRdb's copy keeps in-frame clones and lacks some. The data contain about 58,000 clones, around 93% of them singletons. The material sequenced was peripheral blood mononuclear cells (PBMCs), taken before the second cycle of nivolumab. These receptors were obtained from a human donor with classical Hodgkin lymphoma. CDR3s include the opening cysteine and the closing phenylalanine or tryptophan. D genes are given only for firm matches.

len,j_gene,d_gene,v_gene,CDR3aa,CDR3nt
10,TRBJ2-5,.,TRBV20-1,CSAGQETQYF,TGCAGTGCGGGTCAAGAGACCCAGTACTTC
15,TRBJ1-5,.,TRBV6-1,CASRHRAIGNQPQHF,TGTGCCAGCAGACACAGGGCGATTGGGAATCAGCCCCAGCATTTT
17,TRBJ2-2,TRBD1,TRBV7-8,CASSADLTGINTGELFF,TGTGCCAGCAGCGCAGACCTGACAGGGATCAACACCGGGGAGCTGTTTTTT
16,TRBJ2-3,.,TRBV29-1,CSVEWPLAGTTDTQYF,TGCAGCGTTGAGTGGCCACTAGCCGGTACCACAGATACGCAGTATTTT
16,TRBJ1-2,TRBD1,TRBV27,CASTKVPGQGLYGYTF,TGTGCCAGCACCAAAGTCCCGGGACAGGGTCTCTATGGCTACACCTTC
13,TRBJ1-4,.,TRBV27,CASSLMGNEKLFF,TGTGCCAGCAGTTTAATGGGGAATGAAAAACTGTTTTTT
16,TRBJ2-3,.,TRBV6-5,CASSFAPPGPQDTQYF,TGTGCCAGCAGTTTCGCACCTCCGGGACCACAGGATACGCAGTATTTT
17,TRBJ2-2,TRBD2,TRBV6-4,CASRNPSGRENTGELFF,TGTGCCAGCAGGAACCCTAGCGGGAGAGAGAACACCGGGGAGCTGTTTTTT
16,TRBJ2-7,TRBD1,TRBV6-4,CASRTGFRRPNYEQYF,TGTGCCAGTCGGACAGGGTTCCGAAGACCGAACTACGAGCAGTACTTC
14,TRBJ1-5,TRBD1,TRBV5-5,CASSVGTANQPQHF,TGTGCCAGCAGCGTCGGGACAGCAAATCAGCCCCAGCATTTT
15,TRBJ2-5,TRBD1,TRBV9,CASSGGTGPQETQYF,TGTGCCAGCAGCGGCGGGACAGGGCCTCAAGAGACCCAGTACTTC
15,TRBJ2-2,TRBD1,TRBV6-5,CASSADRGHTGELFF,TGTGCCAGCAGTGCAGATAGGGGGCATACCGGGGAGCTGTTTTTT
13,TRBJ1-1,.,TRBV2,CASSETENTEAFF,TGTGCCAGCAGTGAAACGGAGAACACTGAAGCTTTCTTT
12,TRBJ1-6,.,TRBV11-3,CASSLGASPLHF,TGTGCCAGCAGCCTGGGAGCCTCACCCCTCCACTTT
14,TRBJ1-2,TRBD1,TRBV5-5,CASSLEQGIYGYTF,TGTGCCAGCAGCTTGGAACAGGGGATCTATGGCTACACCTTC
16,TRBJ1-2,.,TRBV4-2,CASSQDRAETNYGYTF,TGTGCCAGCAGCCAAGATCGGGCAGAGACTAACTATGGCTACACCTTC
16,TRBJ2-6,.,TRBV27,CASSSMSVPGANVLTF,TGTGCCAGCAGTTCCATGTCTGTTCCTGGGGCCAACGTCCTGACTTTC
14,TRBJ1-2,TRBD1,TRBV14,CASSPSPQGDGYTF,TGTGCCAGCAGCCCTTCCCCACAGGGGGATGGCTACACCTTC